These T cell receptor beta chains were read from a single sample in a study of blood T cells in healthy people across ages. A single record per CDR3 protein comes from TCRdb applying MiXCR to the 5' RACE reads. This sample carries 450,000 to 650,000 distinct CDR3 sequences, approximately 25% of them seen once, and the ten largest clones take under 9%. In addition, the sample was reused for a study of T cells of mothers and their children.

Source material: blood. The receptors shown here come from a boy aged 5 to 17 in good health. The CDR3 runs from the conserved cysteine through the conserved F or W. D genes are given only for firm matches. Some rows have no size entry. The others give once, few or many, or a class for an expanded clone.

v_call: TRBV7-2
j_call: TRBJ2-2
d_call: NA
clone_size: NA
cdr3_nt: TGTGCCAGCAGCTTAAGACAGCTGGACACCGGCGGGGAGCTGTTTTTT
cdr3_aa: CASSLRQLDTGGELFF

v_call: TRBV4-1
j_call: TRBJ2-3
d_call: NA
clone_size: NA
cdr3_nt: TGCGCCAGCAGCCAAGACGGAGCGTACACAGATACGCAGTATTTT
cdr3_aa: CASSQDGAYTDTQYF

v_call: TRBV4-3
j_call: TRBJ2-1
d_call: NA
clone_size: NA
cdr3_nt: TGCGCCAGCAGCCAAGATCCTACTAGTTCCTACAATGAGCAGTTCTTC
cdr3_aa: CASSQDPTSSYNEQFF

v_call: TRBV6-6
j_call: TRBJ1-1
d_call: TRBD1
clone_size: few
cdr3_nt: TGTGCCAGCCTCGGGACAGATCCTGAAGCTTTCTTT
cdr3_aa: CASLGTDPEAFF

v_call: TRBV29-1
j_call: TRBJ2-1
d_call: NA
clone_size: few
cdr3_nt: TGCAGCGTTGACCAAGGCAGGATGTACAATGAGCAGTTCTTC
cdr3_aa: CSVDQGRMYNEQFF

v_call: TRBV7-9
j_call: TRBJ2-3
d_call: TRBD2
clone_size: NA
cdr3_nt: TGTGCCAGCAGTTATCCTAGCGGGTCCCGCACAGATACGCAGTATTTT
cdr3_aa: CASSYPSGSRTDTQYF

v_call: TRBV29-1
j_call: TRBJ1-1
d_call: NA
clone_size: NA
cdr3_nt: TGCAGCGTGGCCCTTGGAGGCCTCACTGAAGCTTTCTTT
cdr3_aa: CSVALGGLTEAFF

v_call: TRBV2
j_call: TRBJ2-1
d_call: TRBD2
clone_size: few
cdr3_nt: TGTGCCAGCAGTCTAGCGGGGGGCGGATTCAATGAGCAGTTCTTC
cdr3_aa: CASSLAGGGFNEQFF

v_call: TRBV5-5
j_call: TRBJ2-6
d_call: NA
clone_size: few
cdr3_nt: TGTGCCAGCAGCAGACAGGCCTCTGGGGCCAACGTCCTGACTTTC
cdr3_aa: CASSRQASGANVLTF

v_call: TRBV4-1
j_call: TRBJ2-5
d_call: NA
clone_size: many
cdr3_nt: TGCGCCAGCAGCCACCTACCCAGGAGGGAGCCACAAGAGACCCAGTACTTC
cdr3_aa: CASSHLPRREPQETQYF

v_call: TRBV7-2
j_call: TRBJ2-3
d_call: NA
clone_size: NA
cdr3_nt: TGTGCCAGCGCTTTTCGTGGGGGTAGCACAGATACGCAGTATTTT
cdr3_aa: CASAFRGGSTDTQYF

v_call: TRBV12-3/TRBV12-4
j_call: TRBJ2-7
d_call: NA
clone_size: NA
cdr3_nt: TGTGCCAGCAGTTTCGGTTGGGGGCAGTACTTC
cdr3_aa: CASSFGWGQYF

v_call: TRBV6-6
j_call: TRBJ2-1
d_call: NA
clone_size: NA
cdr3_nt: TGTGCCAGCGGTGGGCTACTCAATGAGCAGTTCTTC
cdr3_aa: CASGGLLNEQFF

v_call: TRBV10-3
j_call: TRBJ2-3
d_call: NA
clone_size: NA
cdr3_nt: TGTGCCATCAGTGACGCCTCTAGCACAGATACGCAGTATTTT
cdr3_aa: CAISDASSTDTQYF

v_call: TRBV20-1
j_call: TRBJ2-7
d_call: TRBD2
clone_size: NA
cdr3_nt: TGCAGTGCGGAAAAGCGGGGATCCTACGAGCAGTACTTC
cdr3_aa: CSAEKRGSYEQYF

v_call: TRBV6-5
j_call: TRBJ2-5
d_call: NA
clone_size: NA
cdr3_nt: TGTGCCAGCAGTTCCTCTCAGGGAAATCAAGAGACCCAGTACTTC
cdr3_aa: CASSSSQGNQETQYF

v_call: TRBV7-3
j_call: TRBJ2-1
d_call: TRBD2
clone_size: NA
cdr3_nt: TGTGCCAGCAGCTTCTCACTAGCGGGAGGGCCGAGCTCCTACAATGAGCAGTTCTTC
cdr3_aa: CASSFSLAGGPSSYNEQFF

v_call: TRBV5-1
j_call: TRBJ2-7
d_call: NA
clone_size: few
cdr3_nt: TGCGCCAGCAGCTTTAATGACGGGCTCCCCAACTACGAGCAGTACTTC
cdr3_aa: CASSFNDGLPNYEQYF

v_call: TRBV19
j_call: TRBJ2-1
d_call: NA
clone_size: NA
cdr3_nt: TGTGCCAGTAGTATTGGTTCTGGTGGCTTCAATGAGCAGTTCTTC
cdr3_aa: CASSIGSGGFNEQFF

v_call: TRBV24-1
j_call: TRBJ2-1
d_call: NA
clone_size: NA
cdr3_nt: TGTGCCACCAGTTATGGAGGTAGGGTTGGGGATGAGCAGTTCTTC
cdr3_aa: CATSYGGRVGDEQFF

v_call: TRBV7-6
j_call: TRBJ2-1
d_call: NA
clone_size: few
cdr3_nt: TGTGCCAGCAGCCAGGACTCAAACAATGAGCAGTTCTTC
cdr3_aa: CASSQDSNNEQFF

v_call: TRBV15
j_call: TRBJ1-5
d_call: NA
clone_size: NA
cdr3_nt: TGTGCCACCAGCAGGTACGATCAGCCCCAGCATTTT
cdr3_aa: CATSRYDQPQHF

v_call: TRBV6-5
j_call: TRBJ2-3
d_call: NA
clone_size: NA
cdr3_nt: TGTGCCAGCAATGGACCCCTCACAGATACGCAGTATTTT
cdr3_aa: CASNGPLTDTQYF

v_call: TRBV5-5
j_call: TRBJ2-5
d_call: NA
clone_size: NA
cdr3_nt: TGTGCCAGCACCTTGGAGGGTTTTCTGGGCAAGACCCAGTACTTC
cdr3_aa: CASTLEGFLGKTQYF

v_call: TRBV5-1
j_call: TRBJ1-1
d_call: TRBD1
clone_size: few
cdr3_nt: TGCGCCAGCAGCGAAAGGACAGGACCGGGGACTATGAACACTGAAGCTTTCTTT
cdr3_aa: CASSERTGPGTMNTEAFF

v_call: TRBV20-1
j_call: TRBJ1-6
d_call: NA
clone_size: few
cdr3_nt: TGCAGTGCTAGACCTGACAGTTATAATTCACCCCTCCACTTT
cdr3_aa: CSARPDSYNSPLHF

v_call: TRBV28
j_call: TRBJ2-1
d_call: TRBD2
clone_size: NA
cdr3_nt: TGTGCCAGCAGAGCCCAACTTGAGCGGGGCTATGAGCAGTTCTTC
cdr3_aa: CASRAQLERGYEQFF

v_call: TRBV10-3
j_call: TRBJ2-7
d_call: TRBD2
clone_size: NA
cdr3_nt: TGTGCCATCAGTGAGGAGCCCCGGACTAGGACCTACGAGCAGTACTTC
cdr3_aa: CAISEEPRTRTYEQYF

v_call: TRBV21-1
j_call: TRBJ1-2
d_call: NA
clone_size: few
cdr3_nt: TGTGCCAGCAGCAGCCTACAGGGAGGATATGGCTACACCTTC
cdr3_aa: CASSSLQGGYGYTF

v_call: TRBV7-2
j_call: TRBJ2-3
d_call: NA
clone_size: few
cdr3_nt: TGTGCCAGCAGCTTAGCTTGGAGGGCCACGGGAGAGCACACAGATACGCAGTATTTT
cdr3_aa: CASSLAWRATGEHTDTQYF

v_call: TRBV6-2/TRBV6-3
j_call: TRBJ2-2
d_call: NA
clone_size: few
cdr3_nt: TGTGCCAGCAGTTATTGGGGGCCCACCGGGGAGCTGTTTTTT
cdr3_aa: CASSYWGPTGELFF

v_call: TRBV6-5
j_call: TRBJ2-1
d_call: NA
clone_size: NA
cdr3_nt: TGTGCCAGCACCAGGATCGGCATCCTTAATGAGCAGTTCTTC
cdr3_aa: CASTRIGILNEQFF

v_call: TRBV27
j_call: TRBJ2-1
d_call: TRBD1
clone_size: NA
cdr3_nt: TGTGCCAGCAGTTCGGGACAGGGGCGGACTGAGCAGTTCTTC
cdr3_aa: CASSSGQGRTEQFF

v_call: TRBV20-1
j_call: TRBJ1-1
d_call: TRBD1
clone_size: once
cdr3_nt: TGCAGTGCTAGGAGGGGACAGGGGGCTGAAGCTTTCTTT
cdr3_aa: CSARRGQGAEAFF

v_call: TRBV20-1
j_call: TRBJ2-5
d_call: NA
clone_size: few
cdr3_nt: TGCAGTGCTAGAGATAGGACTGCCCAGTACTTC
cdr3_aa: CSARDRTAQYF

v_call: TRBV20-1
j_call: TRBJ2-4
d_call: NA
clone_size: few
cdr3_nt: TGCAGTGCTAGTTGGGTAGCCAAAAACATTCAGTACTTC
cdr3_aa: CSASWVAKNIQYF

v_call: TRBV7-2
j_call: TRBJ2-5
d_call: NA
clone_size: few
cdr3_nt: TGTGCCAGCAACTACAGGGAGGAGGAGACCCAGTACTTC
cdr3_aa: CASNYREEETQYF

v_call: TRBV29-1
j_call: TRBJ2-2
d_call: TRBD1
clone_size: NA
cdr3_nt: TGCAGCGTTGAACTCTATGACAGGGAAGGCACCGGGGAGCTGTTTTTT
cdr3_aa: CSVELYDREGTGELFF

v_call: TRBV24-1
j_call: TRBJ2-1
d_call: TRBD1
clone_size: few
cdr3_nt: TGTGCCACCAGTGGTCGAACACAGGGGGTCGAGCAGTTCTTC
cdr3_aa: CATSGRTQGVEQFF

v_call: TRBV5-8
j_call: TRBJ2-4
d_call: NA
clone_size: NA
cdr3_nt: TGTGCCAGCAGCCCTCCTGGGGGGCCCAAAAACATTCAGTACTTC
cdr3_aa: CASSPPGGPKNIQYF

v_call: TRBV3-1
j_call: TRBJ2-5
d_call: NA
clone_size: few
cdr3_nt: TGTGCCAGCAGCCATCACAGGGATTCGACCCAATCAAGAGAGAGGGAGACCCAGTACTTC
cdr3_aa: CASSHHRDSTQSRERETQYF

v_call: TRBV30
j_call: TRBJ2-6
d_call: NA
clone_size: NA
cdr3_nt: TGTGCCTGGAGTTCTGGGTACGGGGCCAACGTCCTGACTTTC
cdr3_aa: CAWSSGYGANVLTF

v_call: TRBV10-3
j_call: TRBJ1-1
d_call: TRBD1
clone_size: NA
cdr3_nt: TGTGCCATCAGTGAACAGGGGGCTGAATCGGGCACTGAAGCTTTCTTT
cdr3_aa: CAISEQGAESGTEAFF

v_call: TRBV20-1
j_call: TRBJ2-5
d_call: TRBD2
clone_size: NA
cdr3_nt: TGCAGTGCCTCTTCCGGGGGGGCGAAATCTTGGGAGACCCAGTACTTC
cdr3_aa: CSASSGGAKSWETQYF

v_call: TRBV6-2/TRBV6-3
j_call: TRBJ1-2
d_call: NA
clone_size: NA
cdr3_nt: TGTGCCAGCAGTTACCGCAGCTATGGCTACACCTTC
cdr3_aa: CASSYRSYGYTF

v_call: TRBV20-1
j_call: TRBJ1-1
d_call: NA
clone_size: few
cdr3_nt: TGCAGTGCTGTATCCGGGATGACTGAAGCTTTCTTT
cdr3_aa: CSAVSGMTEAFF

v_call: TRBV28
j_call: TRBJ2-3
d_call: TRBD1
clone_size: few
cdr3_nt: TGTGCCTTTAATCCGGATACGGGACAGTCAGATACGCAGTATTTT
cdr3_aa: CAFNPDTGQSDTQYF

v_call: TRBV21-1
j_call: TRBJ2-7
d_call: NA
clone_size: NA
cdr3_nt: TGTGCCAGCAGCAAAGGTTGGCAGGACTCCTACGAGCAGTACTTC
cdr3_aa: CASSKGWQDSYEQYF

v_call: TRBV20-1
j_call: TRBJ2-4
d_call: NA
clone_size: NA
cdr3_nt: TGCAGTGTCCCCAAAAACATTCAGTACTTC
cdr3_aa: CSVPKNIQYF